This passage covers 6 T cell receptor beta chains from one sample sequenced in a study of cytotoxic CD8 clonotypes in ibrutinib-treated CLL. This table comes from immunoSEQ multiplex PCR, and its TCRdb copy is limited to in-frame clones, with some not included. The table has 250,000 or so clones, roughly 70% seen once. The source was PBMCs, collected after 24 months of ibrutinib treatment. All receptors derive from a human donor with chronic lymphocytic leukemia.

The chain recombines TRBV18 with TRBJ2-1, with a possible D match to TRBD1 (6 bases). Per germline, CDR1 KGHSH and CDR2 LQKENI. The CDR3 spans 14 residues. V was cut by 4 bases and J by 4 bases, with 11 bases left in between. The CDR3, as DNA: TGTGCCAGCTCACTATCACAGGGTTACAATGAGCAGTTCTTC. Protein product: CASSLSQGYNEQFF.

This sequence joins TRBV28 and TRBJ1-1; 8 positions match TRBD1. The J segment lost 4 bases and the V segment lost 6 bases, leaving 7 bases of the junction unmatched. Germline lookup yields CDR1 MDHEN and CDR2 SYDVKM. CDR3 length: 14 amino acids. In DNA form, the CDR3 reads TGTGCCAGCAGCCCGGACAGGGAGGCCACTGAAGCTTTCTTT. It translates to CASSPDREATEAFF.

This chain links TRBV5-1 with TRBJ1-3; D remains ambiguous. Per germline, CDR1 SGHRS and CDR2 YFSETQ. The CDR3 runs to 19 residues. Trimming shortened V by 4 bases and J by 0 bases, and 23 bases separated the two germline ends. CDR3 in amino acids: CASSLGSSLGPFSGNTIYF. In nucleotides, the CDR3 is TGCGCCAGCAGCCTTGGGAGCAGTTTAGGCCCATTCTCTGGAAACACCATATATTTT.

J is TRBJ2-3 and V is TRBV28; D unresolved. Trimming took 2 bases from V and 1 from J, leaving 10 bases between them. The germline V gene has CDR1 MDHEN and CDR2 SYDVKM. The CDR3 is 15 amino acids. The CDR3 DNA reads TGTGCCAGCAGTTTACTGCTAGGCGGCACAGATACGCAGTATTTT. Residues: CASSLLLGGTDTQYF.

The CDR3: CASSYPPGEKLFF. The DNA of the CDR3 is TGTGCCAGCAGTTACCCCCCGGGGGAAAAACTGTTTTTT. The chain links TRBV6-5 to TRBJ1-4; no clear D. The V end was cut by 2 bases, the J end by 8 bases, with 9 bases between. Germline CDR1 is MNHEY and CDR2 is SVGAGI. The CDR3 contains 13 residues.

This clone was detected only once. The V gene is TRBV19, the J gene TRBJ1-1; 7 positions match TRBD1. Germline V lookup: CDR1 LNHDA, CDR2 SQIVND (reference sequence). CDR3 size: 14 residues. Losses at the gene ends were 6 bases for V and 5 bases for J; bases not matched to a gene: 9. CDR3 loop: CASSLTGVGTEAFF. In DNA form, the CDR3 reads TGTGCCAGTAGCTTAACAGGGGTTGGGACTGAAGCTTTCTTT.